Listed below are T cell receptor beta chains from one sample, sequenced in a study of T cell changes during pregnancy in multiple sclerosis. Here immunoSEQ multiplex PCR was the method, and the copy in TCRdb shows in-frame clones only, minus some. Found here are 100,000 or so clones, more than 90% of them singletons; the top ten hold 0.95% to 1.5%. The sample here was peripheral blood, taken in the second trimester of pregnancy. These receptors all stem from a female donor with multiple sclerosis, enrolled in a pregnancy study. Both conserved end residues are part of each CDR3. Fields, in order: clone size, D gene, J gene, V gene, CDR3 protein, CDR3 DNA. D genes are given only for firm matches. Clone size is stated in some rows and not others, as once, few, many or a class when expanded.

clone size: -
D gene: -
J gene: TRBJ2-6
V gene: TRBV2
CDR3 protein: CASIRETVSGANVLTF
CDR3 DNA: TGTGCCAGCATCAGGGAAACAGTCTCTGGGGCCAACGTCCTGACTTTC

clone size: once
D gene: TRBD2
J gene: TRBJ2-2
V gene: TRBV10-1
CDR3 protein: CASSGGLAGESNTGELFF
CDR3 DNA: TGCGCCAGCAGTGGGGGACTAGCGGGAGAGTCGAACACCGGGGAGCTGTTTTTT

clone size: -
D gene: -
J gene: TRBJ1-3
V gene: TRBV18
CDR3 protein: CASSPSRGGNTIYF
CDR3 DNA: TGTGCCAGCTCCCCCTCCCGGGGAGGAAACACCATATATTTT

clone size: -
D gene: TRBD2
J gene: TRBJ2-1
V gene: TRBV9
CDR3 protein: CASSVEGLAWGEQFF
CDR3 DNA: TGTGCCAGCAGCGTAGAGGGACTAGCATGGGGTGAGCAGTTCTTC

clone size: -
D gene: TRBD1
J gene: TRBJ2-6
V gene: TRBV27
CDR3 protein: CACRGLAHPGANVLTF
CDR3 DNA: TGTGCCTGCAGGGGGCTGGCCCACCCTGGGGCCAACGTCCTGACTTTC

clone size: -
D gene: -
J gene: TRBJ2-2
V gene: TRBV5-4
CDR3 protein: CASSFPGRPTGELFF
CDR3 DNA: TGTGCCAGCAGTTTCCCCGGGAGACCCACCGGGGAGCTGTTTTTT

clone size: once
D gene: -
J gene: TRBJ1-4
V gene: TRBV4-2
CDR3 protein: CASSQDLEKLFF
CDR3 DNA: TGTGCCAGCAGCCAAGATCTAGAAAAACTGTTTTTT

clone size: -
D gene: -
J gene: TRBJ2-3
V gene: TRBV2
CDR3 protein: CASSEQGGGTDTQYF
CDR3 DNA: TGTGCCAGCAGTGAACAGGGTGGGGGGACAGATACGCAGTATTTT

clone size: -
D gene: -
J gene: TRBJ2-3
V gene: TRBV5-4
CDR3 protein: CASSLDGGTDTQYF
CDR3 DNA: TGTGCCAGCAGCTTGGACGGGGGCACAGATACGCAGTATTTT

clone size: -
D gene: TRBD1
J gene: TRBJ1-4
V gene: TRBV7-9
CDR3 protein: CASSPRDRTPGKLFF
CDR3 DNA: TGTGCCAGCAGCCCGAGGGACAGAACCCCCGGAAAACTGTTTTTT

clone size: once
D gene: TRBD1
J gene: TRBJ1-2
V gene: TRBV5-6
CDR3 protein: CASSPTDRGSDYGYTF
CDR3 DNA: TGTGCCAGCAGCCCTACGGACAGGGGATCTGACTATGGCTACACCTTC

clone size: -
D gene: -
J gene: TRBJ1-5
V gene: TRBV10-3
CDR3 protein: CAISEQRGGVSGQPQHF
CDR3 DNA: TGTGCCATCAGTGAGCAACGGGGGGGGGTAAGTGGTCAGCCCCAGCATTTT

clone size: -
D gene: -
J gene: TRBJ2-7
V gene: TRBV29-1
CDR3 protein: CSVVGRFSYEQYF
CDR3 DNA: TGCAGCGTTGTTGGCAGATTCTCCTACGAGCAGTACTTC

clone size: -
D gene: TRBD1
J gene: TRBJ1-3
V gene: TRBV30
CDR3 protein: CAWTSGTGGNTIYF
CDR3 DNA: TGTGCCTGGACCTCCGGGACAGGGGGAAACACCATATATTTT

clone size: -
D gene: TRBD1
J gene: TRBJ2-4
V gene: TRBV12-5
CDR3 protein: CASGLGTGGIQYF
CDR3 DNA: TGTGCTAGTGGTTTGGGGACAGGGGGCATTCAGTACTTC

clone size: -
D gene: TRBD1
J gene: TRBJ2-1
V gene: TRBV28
CDR3 protein: CAITTGSFNEQFF
CDR3 DNA: TGTGCCATTACGACAGGGAGTTTCAATGAGCAGTTCTTC

clone size: -
D gene: TRBD1
J gene: TRBJ1-4
V gene: TRBV28
CDR3 protein: CASSSNRGLREKLFF
CDR3 DNA: TGTGCCAGCAGTTCAAACAGGGGGCTTCGGGAAAAACTGTTTTTT

clone size: -
D gene: TRBD1
J gene: TRBJ2-2
V gene: TRBV25-1
CDR3 protein: CASRARGRDTGELFF
CDR3 DNA: TGTGCCAGCAGGGCCAGGGGGCGCGACACCGGGGAGCTGTTTTTT

clone size: -
D gene: TRBD2
J gene: TRBJ2-3
V gene: TRBV9
CDR3 protein: CASSVDPGGAADTQYF
CDR3 DNA: TGTGCCAGCAGCGTAGACCCCGGGGGGGCCGCAGATACGCAGTATTTT

clone size: -
D gene: TRBD2
J gene: TRBJ2-7
V gene: TRBV7-9
CDR3 protein: CASSLGGSRRWAYEQYF
CDR3 DNA: TGTGCCAGCAGCTTAGGCGGGAGCCGTCGGTGGGCCTACGAGCAGTACTTC

clone size: -
D gene: -
J gene: TRBJ1-1
V gene: TRBV6-6
CDR3 protein: CASEARLNTEAFF
CDR3 DNA: TGTGCCAGCGAGGCTAGATTGAACACTGAAGCTTTCTTT

clone size: -
D gene: -
J gene: TRBJ1-3
V gene: TRBV5-1
CDR3 protein: CASSTDSTGNTIYF
CDR3 DNA: TGCGCCAGCAGCACCGACAGTACTGGAAACACCATATATTTT

clone size: once
D gene: TRBD1
J gene: TRBJ1-2
V gene: TRBV19
CDR3 protein: CASSLPTGTGAPWRGYTF
CDR3 DNA: TGTGCCAGTAGTCTGCCCACCGGGACAGGGGCCCCATGGCGTGGCTACACCTTC

clone size: -
D gene: -
J gene: TRBJ1-2
V gene: TRBV28
CDR3 protein: CASSESTGAVMGYTF
CDR3 DNA: TGTGCCAGCAGTGAAAGCACGGGAGCCGTAATGGGCTACACCTTC

clone size: -
D gene: TRBD1
J gene: TRBJ1-2
V gene: TRBV19
CDR3 protein: CASSMRRTGIYGYTF
CDR3 DNA: TGTGCCAGTAGTATGCGCCGGACAGGGATCTATGGCTACACCTTC

clone size: -
D gene: -
J gene: TRBJ2-3
V gene: TRBV5-4
CDR3 protein: CASAAEVRSTDTQYF
CDR3 DNA: TGTGCCAGCGCCGCCGAGGTCCGGAGCACAGATACGCAGTATTTT

clone size: -
D gene: TRBD1
J gene: TRBJ1-1
V gene: TRBV19
CDR3 protein: CASRRTGLNTEAFF
CDR3 DNA: TGTGCCAGTAGAAGGACAGGGCTGAACACTGAAGCTTTCTTT

clone size: once
D gene: TRBD1
J gene: TRBJ1-4
V gene: TRBV6-1
CDR3 protein: CASRETGAGEKLFF
CDR3 DNA: TGTGCCAGCAGGGAGACAGGGGCGGGTGAAAAACTGTTTTTT

clone size: -
D gene: TRBD1
J gene: TRBJ2-1
V gene: TRBV27
CDR3 protein: CASSSDRQGMVYNEQFF
CDR3 DNA: TGTGCCAGCAGTTCCGACCGACAGGGAATGGTCTACAATGAGCAGTTCTTC

clone size: few
D gene: -
J gene: TRBJ1-1
V gene: TRBV15
CDR3 protein: CATSQGQFDEAFF
CDR3 DNA: TGTGCCACCAGTCAGGGCCAGTTCGATGAAGCTTTCTTT

clone size: -
D gene: TRBD1
J gene: TRBJ2-2
V gene: TRBV2
CDR3 protein: CASNGGTGVELFF
CDR3 DNA: TGTGCCAGCAATGGAGGGACAGGGGTGGAGCTGTTTTTT

clone size: -
D gene: TRBD1
J gene: TRBJ2-1
V gene: TRBV27
CDR3 protein: CASRATGDNEQFF
CDR3 DNA: TGTGCCAGCAGAGCTACAGGGGACAATGAGCAGTTCTTC

clone size: -
D gene: TRBD1
J gene: TRBJ2-1
V gene: TRBV18
CDR3 protein: CASSPYRQGYNEQFF
CDR3 DNA: TGTGCCAGCTCACCGTATCGACAGGGGTACAATGAGCAGTTCTTC

clone size: -
D gene: -
J gene: TRBJ2-7
V gene: TRBV5-1
CDR3 protein: CASRLTSSYEQYF
CDR3 DNA: TGCGCCAGCAGATTGACTAGCTCCTACGAGCAGTACTTC

clone size: -
D gene: -
J gene: TRBJ2-7
V gene: TRBV7-8
CDR3 protein: CASSFGLGPDEQYF
CDR3 DNA: TGTGCCAGCAGCTTTGGCCTAGGCCCCGACGAGCAGTACTTC

clone size: -
D gene: TRBD1
J gene: TRBJ1-3
V gene: TRBV28
CDR3 protein: CASSLLAGTVSGNTIYF
CDR3 DNA: TGTGCCAGCAGTTTATTAGCCGGGACAGTCTCTGGAAACACCATATATTTT

clone size: -
D gene: -
J gene: TRBJ2-7
V gene: TRBV28
CDR3 protein: CASSLDRGWYF
CDR3 DNA: TGTGCCAGCAGTCTCGACCGAGGCTGGTACTTC

clone size: -
D gene: TRBD1
J gene: TRBJ2-7
V gene: TRBV5-5
CDR3 protein: CASSLHGQGRGYEQYF
CDR3 DNA: TGTGCCAGCAGCTTGCATGGACAGGGGAGGGGATACGAGCAGTACTTC

clone size: -
D gene: -
J gene: TRBJ2-7
V gene: TRBV6-5
CDR3 protein: CASTDPPGEQYF
CDR3 DNA: TGTGCCAGCACCGACCCCCCGGGGGAGCAGTACTTC

clone size: -
D gene: TRBD2
J gene: TRBJ2-3
V gene: TRBV7-2
CDR3 protein: CASSLTFYGGGRTDTQYF
CDR3 DNA: TGTGCCAGCAGCTTAACCTTCTACGGGGGGGGCCGTACAGATACGCAGTATTTT

clone size: -
D gene: TRBD1
J gene: TRBJ1-3
V gene: TRBV2
CDR3 protein: CASSGRDRDFAGNTIYF
CDR3 DNA: TGTGCCAGCAGCGGCCGGGACAGGGACTTCGCTGGAAACACCATATATTTT